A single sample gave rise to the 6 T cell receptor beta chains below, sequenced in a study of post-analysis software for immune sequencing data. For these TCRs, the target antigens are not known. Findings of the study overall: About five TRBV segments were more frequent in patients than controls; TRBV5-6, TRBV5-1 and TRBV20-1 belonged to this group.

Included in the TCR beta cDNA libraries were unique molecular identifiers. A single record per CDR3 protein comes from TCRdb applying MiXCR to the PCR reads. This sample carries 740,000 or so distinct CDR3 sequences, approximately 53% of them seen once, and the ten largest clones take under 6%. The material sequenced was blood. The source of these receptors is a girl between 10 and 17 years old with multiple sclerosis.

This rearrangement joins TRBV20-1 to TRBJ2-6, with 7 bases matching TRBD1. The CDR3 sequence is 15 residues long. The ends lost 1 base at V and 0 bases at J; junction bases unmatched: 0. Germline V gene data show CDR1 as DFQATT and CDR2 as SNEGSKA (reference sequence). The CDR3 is CSARAGGSGANVLTF. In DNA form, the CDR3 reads TGCAGTGCTAGAGCAGGGGGCTCTGGGGCCAACGTCCTGACTTTC.

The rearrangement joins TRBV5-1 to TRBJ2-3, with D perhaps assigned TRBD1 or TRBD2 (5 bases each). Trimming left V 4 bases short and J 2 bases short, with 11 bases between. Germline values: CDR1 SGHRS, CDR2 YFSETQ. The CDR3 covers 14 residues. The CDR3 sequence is CASSQGPDTDTQYF. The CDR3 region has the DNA TGCGCCAGCAGCCAGGGACCTGACACAGATACGCAGTATTTT.

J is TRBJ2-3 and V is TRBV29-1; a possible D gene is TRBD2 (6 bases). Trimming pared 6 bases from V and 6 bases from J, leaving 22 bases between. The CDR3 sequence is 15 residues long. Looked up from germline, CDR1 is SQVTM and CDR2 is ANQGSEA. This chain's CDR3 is CSVQEGRQAADTQYF. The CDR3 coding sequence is TGCAGCGTCCAGGAGGGCAGGCAGGCGGCGGATACGCAGTATTTT.

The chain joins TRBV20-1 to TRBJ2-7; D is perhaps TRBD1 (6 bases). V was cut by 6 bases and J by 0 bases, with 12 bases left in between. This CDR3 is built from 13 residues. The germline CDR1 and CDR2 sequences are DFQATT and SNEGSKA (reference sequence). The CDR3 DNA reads TGCAGTGCACAAGACAGGATCTCCTACGAGCAGTACTTC. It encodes CSAQDRISYEQYF.

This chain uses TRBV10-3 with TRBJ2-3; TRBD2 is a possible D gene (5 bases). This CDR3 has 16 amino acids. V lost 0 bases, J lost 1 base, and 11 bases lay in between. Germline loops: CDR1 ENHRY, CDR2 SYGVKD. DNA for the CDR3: TGTGCCATCAGTGAGTCGAAGCTGGAGGGCACAGATACGCAGTATTTT. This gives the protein CAISESKLEGTDTQYF.

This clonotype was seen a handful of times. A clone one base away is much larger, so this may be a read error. The CDR3 loop is CSVKGKDGGSTDAQYF. CDR3 in DNA: TGCAGCGTTAAAGGAAAGGATGGAGGGAGCACAGATGCGCAGTATTTT. The chain uses TRBV29-1 and TRBJ2-3, with D possibly being TRBD2 (6 bases). The CDR3 runs to 16 residues. Germline values: CDR1 SQVTM, CDR2 ANQGSEA.